One and the same sample provided the 16 T cell receptor beta chains below, sequenced in a study of cytomegalovirus exposure and HLA in healthy donors. Researchers ran the PCR with 60 Vbeta and 13 Jbeta primers. TCRdb keeps only in-frame clones here, not all; method: immunoSEQ multiplex PCR. The sample carries about 100,000 clones, 75% to 90% recorded once. Sample: PBMCs. The receptors here all came from a man aged 25 to 40 in good health and CMV-seronegative.

The gene calls are TRBV2 and TRBJ1-5; TRBD1 matches 7 bases. CDR3 length: 14 amino acids. CDR1 and CDR2 from the germline V gene are SNHLY and FYNNEI. J lost 4 bases, V lost 2 bases, and 2 bases had no gene match. The DNA for the CDR3 is TGTGCCAGCAGTGAACAGGGGGGTAATCAGCCCCAGCATTTT. It encodes CASSEQGGNQPQHF.

The chain couples TRBV6-1 to TRBJ2-3, with 8 bases lining up with TRBD1. The CDR3 has 14 amino acids. J lost 10 bases, V lost 1 base, and 7 bases had no gene match. Germline CDR1 and CDR2: MNHNS and SASEGT. CDR3 coding DNA: TGTGCCAGCAGTGAAGTCGCAGGGGGCGCGGCGCAGTATTTT. Protein sequence: CASSEVAGGAAQYF.

This sequence joins TRBV14 and TRBJ2-2, with 8 positions matching TRBD2. The CDR3 loop spans 16 amino acids. The V segment lost 1 base and the J segment 4 bases; nucleotides outside the gene matches: 5. Germline V gives CDR1 SGHDN, CDR2 FVKESK. The CDR3 bases are TGTGCCAGCAGCCAAGCCGGGACTAGATTCACCGGGGAGCTGTTTTTT. Translation: CASSQAGTRFTGELFF.

The CDR3 DNA reads as TGCGCCAGCAGCGGCGCTAGCGGCCCGAACACCGGGGAGCTGTTTTTT. Amino acids: CASSGASGPNTGELFF. This sequence joins TRBV5-1 and TRBJ2-2; 7 bases fit TRBD2. The CDR3 runs to 16 residues. V gave up 4 bases and J gave up 0 bases; unmatched junction bases: 6. The germline CDR1 and CDR2 sequences are SGHRS and YFSETQ.

This rearrangement joins TRBV30 to TRBJ2-7, with 7 nucleotides matching TRBD1. Per the germline V gene, CDR1 is GTSNPN and CDR2 is SVGIG (reference sequence). V lost 0 bases, J lost 3 bases, and 2 bases stayed unmatched. The CDR3 totals 13 residues. CDR3 amino acids: CAWSVQGVYEQYF. DNA for the CDR3: TGTGCCTGGAGTGTTCAGGGGGTCTACGAGCAGTACTTC.

The rearrangement links TRBV4-2 to TRBJ2-1, with D perhaps TRBD1 (5 bases). The CDR3 contains 18 residues. V lost 3 bases to trimming and J lost 2 bases, with 20 bases between them. CDR1 is LGHNA and CDR2 is YNFKEQ in the germline V gene. The CDR3 DNA follows: TGTGCCAGCAGCCACGTGTCGACAGTGCCAAGGGCCTACAATGAGCAGTTCTTC. Its translation: CASSHVSTVPRAYNEQFF.

This chain links TRBV6-4 with TRBJ2-5; 8 nucleotides line up with TRBD2. Per the germline V gene, CDR1 is MRHNA and CDR2 is SNTAGT. The CDR3 is made up of 14 amino acids. J was trimmed by 1 base and V by 6 bases; bases with no gene match: 4. CDR3 bases: TGTGCCAGCAGGACTAGCGCGGTCCAAGAGACCCAGTACTTC. Translated, it gives CASRTSAVQETQYF.

The chain carries TRBV29-1 and TRBJ2-7; TRBD1 is a possible D gene (5 bases). The CDR3 totals 14 residues. The germline V gene encodes CDR1 SQVTM and CDR2 ANQGSEA. V shed 0 bases and J shed 2 bases, with 11 bases lying between them. The chain's CDR3 is CSVEDAGIPYEQYF. The CDR3 DNA reads as TGCAGCGTTGAAGATGCAGGGATCCCCTACGAGCAGTACTTC.

This clone showed up just once. The J gene is TRBJ1-5, the V gene TRBV7-2; D gene uncertain. CDR1 and CDR2 from the germline V gene are SGHTA and FQGNSA. The CDR3 spans 16 residues. V lost 0 bases to trimming and J lost 0 bases, with 9 bases between them. The CDR3 DNA sequence: TGTGCCAGCAGCTTAGCGGGCAGTTTTAGCAATCAGCCCCAGCATTTT. This gives the protein CASSLAGSFSNQPQHF.

The CDR3 is CASGLGTGVTDTQYF. CDR3 DNA: TGTGCTAGTGGACTAGGAACAGGGGTCACAGATACGCAGTATTTT. The rearrangement links TRBV12-5 to TRBJ2-3, with TRBD1 identical over 7 bases. Germline V gene lookup returns CDR1 LGHNT and CDR2 FRNRAP. J was trimmed by 2 bases and V by 6 bases; bases with no gene match: 8. The CDR3 is 15 residues long.

This chain links TRBV5-6 with TRBJ2-1, with 9 nucleotides matching TRBD1. Germline V gives CDR1 SGHDT, CDR2 YYEEEE. The ends lost 2 bases at V and 6 bases at J; junction bases unmatched: 12. This CDR3 region has 17 residues. Here the CDR3 reads CASSFGRRDRDLNEQFF. CDR3 DNA: TGTGCCAGCAGCTTCGGGAGGAGGGACAGGGATCTCAATGAGCAGTTCTTC. The whole variable domain, remainder taken from reference TRBV5-6 and TRBJ2-1, is DAGVTQSPTHLIKTRGQQVTLRCSPKSGHDTVSWYQQALGQGPQFIFQYYEEEERQRGNFPDRFSGHQFPNYSSELNVNALLLGDSALYLCASSFGRRDRDLNEQFFGPGTRLTVL.

The V and J genes are TRBV16 and TRBJ2-3; no clear D. CDR1 is KGHSY and CDR2 is FQNENV in the germline V gene. The CDR3 is made up of 13 amino acids. The V end lost 2 bases, the J end lost 7 bases, and 10 bases lay between the germline ends. CDR3 DNA: TGTGCCAGCAGCCAACCCACTCCCCATACGCAGTATTTT. Protein sequence: CASSQPTPHTQYF.

V usage is TRBV11-3 and J usage is TRBJ2-7; D call uncertain. CDR1 and CDR2 from the germline V gene are SGHNT and YENEEA. The CDR3 sequence is 12 residues long. V was trimmed by 3 bases and J by 6 bases, leaving 9 bases between them. This chain's CDR3 is CASSLAGSEQYF. In nucleotides, the CDR3 is TGTGCCAGCAGCTTGGCAGGATCCGAGCAGTACTTC.

The chain couples TRBV4-1 to TRBJ1-4; D gene uncertain. Trimming took off 1 base at V and 5 bases at J, with 20 bases between the two ends. Germline CDR1 MGHRA, CDR2 YSYEKL. The CDR3 has 18 amino acids. In DNA form, the CDR3 reads TGCGCCAGCAGCCAAGTGGTACAGATACTGATACTGAATGAAAAACTGTTTTTT. It codes for CASSQVVQILILNEKLFF.

The chain carries TRBV7-3 and TRBJ1-5; a weak D match, TRBD1 (6 bases). CDR3 length: 16 amino acids. Trimming left V 4 bases short and J 7 bases short, with 20 bases between. Germline lookup yields CDR1 SGHTA and CDR2 FQGTGA. The CDR3 DNA follows: TGTGCCAGCAGCTCCCTGGGGCAGGGGATGAGACAGCCCCAGCATTTT. Protein product: CASSSLGQGMRQPQHF.

The V and J genes are TRBV7-9 and TRBJ2-3, with 7 bases aligning to TRBD2. Germline V gives CDR1 SEHNR, CDR2 FQNEAQ (reference sequence). The CDR3 runs to 15 residues. Trimming at V came to 8 bases and at J to 2 bases, leaving 10 bases not matched to a gene. CDR3 residues: CASFRRDYNTDTQYF. The DNA of the CDR3 is TGTGCCAGCTTTCGCAGGGACTACAACACAGATACGCAGTATTTT.